These 9 T cell receptor beta chains share one sample of origin, sequenced in a study of PD-L1 blockade in urothelial cancer (dated by TCRdb to the late 2010s). What this sample's time point label stands for: pretreatment peripheral blood. Library preparation was by the immunoSEQ multiplex PCR assay. TCRdb stores this immuneACCESS table with in-frame sequences only. Part of the clones is absent; in the studies checked, under half of the shortfall reflects unresolved V genes, and no reason is known for the rest. The sample table contains roughly 130,000 clones; only one count was recorded for approximately 84% of them. About 2.9% of the sample rests with the top ten. This specimen was PBMCs, taken around atezolizumab (anti-PD-L1) treatment. The receptors here all came from a man between 45 and 60 years old with urothelial cancer.

The rearrangement links TRBV11-2 to TRBJ2-1; tentative D call: TRBD2 (5 bases). CDR1 is SGHAT, CDR2 FQNNGV, per germline. V dropped 5 bases and J dropped 6 bases, with 14 bases sitting between them. This CDR3 spans 14 amino acids. The CDR3 region has the DNA TGTGCCAGCAGCCCGACCCCCGCGGGCAATGAGCAGTTCTTC. It translates to CASSPTPAGNEQFF.

The rearrangement links TRBV6-6 to TRBJ1-5; 7 bases are a match to TRBD1. V was pared by 6 bases and J by 0 bases, with 8 bases of the junction left unmatched. Germline V gene lookup returns CDR1 MNHNY and CDR2 SVGAGI (reference sequence). CDR3 length: 16 amino acids. CDR3 protein: CASRLRQGGSNQPQHF. The CDR3 region has the DNA TGTGCCAGCAGACTGCGACAGGGAGGTAGCAATCAGCCCCAGCATTTT.

This clone was recorded once. The J gene is TRBJ2-1, the V gene TRBV6-6; D is perhaps TRBD2 (6 bases). V shed 7 bases and J shed 12 bases, with 13 bases lying between them. The length of the CDR3 is 11 residues. In germline, CDR1 is MNHNY, CDR2 SVGAGI (reference sequence). In DNA, the CDR3 is TGTGCCAGCACCTCAGGGACTGGGCAGTTCTTC. Amino acids: CASTSGTGQFF.

The CDR3 here is CASSSPRGGQGETQYF. The CDR3 nucleotides are TGTGCCAGCAGTTCCCCACGGGGGGGACAGGGAGAGACCCAGTACTTC. The chain employs TRBV28 and TRBJ2-5; weak D call: TRBD1 (9 bases). This CDR3 comprises 16 residues. Between the trimmed V and J ends, which lost 4 bases and 4 bases, there was a span of 19 bases. Germline values: CDR1 MDHEN, CDR2 SYDVKM.

The V gene is TRBV4-2, the J gene TRBJ2-1; no firm D call. V was shortened by 1 base and J by 2 bases, with 12 bases between the two germline ends. Germline CDR1 and CDR2: LGHNA and YNFKEQ. This CDR3 comprises 16 residues. In DNA, the CDR3 is TGTGCCAGCAGCCAAGTTAGGAGTGAGGCCTACAATGAGCAGTTCTTC. Its protein product is CASSQVRSEAYNEQFF.

The J gene is TRBJ2-1, the V gene TRBV18, with 13 bases identical to TRBD2. The CDR3 length is 16 residues. Germline loops: CDR1 KGHSH, CDR2 LQKENI. After removal of 0 bases from V and 12 bases from J, the junction contained 8 bases not matched to a gene. CDR3: CASSPPGTSGNLLQFF. CDR3 DNA: TGTGCCAGCTCACCACCCGGGACTAGCGGGAACCTTTTGCAGTTCTTC.

This chain joins TRBV18 and TRBJ1-5, with 10 bases matching TRBD1. The V segment lost 3 bases and the J segment 6 bases; nucleotides outside the gene matches: 5. The CDR3 sequence is 15 residues long. Germline loops: CDR1 KGHSH, CDR2 LQKENI. As DNA, the CDR3 is TGTGCCAGCTCACCGACAGGGGGCGCGGTTCAGCCCCAGCATTTT. Residues: CASSPTGGAVQPQHF.

This chain links TRBV5-4 with TRBJ1-4; D is possibly TRBD1 (6 bases). The germline V and J ends were trimmed by 3 bases and 7 bases, with 16 bases remaining between them. Per germline, CDR1 SGHNT and CDR2 YYREEE (reference sequence). This CDR3 has 15 amino acids. The CDR3 DNA sequence: TGTGCCAGCAGCTCCCCACAGGGATCAGTTGAAAAACTGTTTTTT. This gives the protein CASSSPQGSVEKLFF.

This chain joins TRBV4-1 and TRBJ1-2; D is unclear. The germline gives CDR1 MGHRA, CDR2 YSYEKL. This CDR3 has 15 residues. V lost 3 bases, J lost 8 bases, and 19 bases lay in between. CDR3 amino acids: CASSQAGLTRRGYTF. The CDR3, as DNA: TGCGCCAGCAGCCAGGCGGGCCTAACCAGGAGGGGCTACACCTTC.